This T cell receptor (beta chain) was sequenced for a study of cytomegalovirus exposure and HLA in healthy donors. Study-level information: The same platform used for the approximately 670 first-cohort repertoires was also used for the 100 to 150 validation repertoires, as a later analysis reported. Study-wide results and limits: In vitro confirmation showed three CMV-associated chains to be CMV antigen specific.

As to this clone: Its antigen is currently unknown.

Germline CDR1 reads SGDLS; CDR2 reads YYNGEE. The V and J ends lost 4 bases and 4 bases respectively, with 12 bases between them. The CDR3 is made up of 14 amino acids. Libraries were prepared by immunoSEQ multiplex PCR; TCRdb keeps only in-frame clonotypes and omits some of them. The table lists 120,000 to 150,000 clones, roughly 89% of them singletons. The chain employs TRBV9 and TRBJ2-1; tentative D call: TRBD2 (5 bases). The sequenced sample was PBMCs. The clonotype originates from a man younger than 35 in good health and CMV-seropositive. The CDR3 spells CASSPRSGYNEQFF. The CDR3 DNA follows: TGTGCCAGCAGCCCCCGGAGCGGATACAATGAGCAGTTCTTC.